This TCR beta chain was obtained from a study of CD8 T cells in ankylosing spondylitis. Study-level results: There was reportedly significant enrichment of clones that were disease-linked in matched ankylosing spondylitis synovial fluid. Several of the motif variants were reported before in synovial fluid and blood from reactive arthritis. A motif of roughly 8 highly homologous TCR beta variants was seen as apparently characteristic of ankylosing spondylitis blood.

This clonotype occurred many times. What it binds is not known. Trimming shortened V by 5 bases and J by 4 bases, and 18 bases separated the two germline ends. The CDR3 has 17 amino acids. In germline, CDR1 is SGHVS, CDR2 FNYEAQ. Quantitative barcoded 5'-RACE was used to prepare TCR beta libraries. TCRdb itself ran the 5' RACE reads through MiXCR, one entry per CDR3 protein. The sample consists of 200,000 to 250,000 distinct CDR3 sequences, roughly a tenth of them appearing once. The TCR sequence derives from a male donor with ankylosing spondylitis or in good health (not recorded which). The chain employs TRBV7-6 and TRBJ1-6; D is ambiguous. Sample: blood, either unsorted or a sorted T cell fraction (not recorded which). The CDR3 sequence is CASSPSPTDSYNSPLHF. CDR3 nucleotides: TGTGCCAGCAGCCCGTCCCCGACGGATTCGTATAATTCACCCCTCCACTTT.